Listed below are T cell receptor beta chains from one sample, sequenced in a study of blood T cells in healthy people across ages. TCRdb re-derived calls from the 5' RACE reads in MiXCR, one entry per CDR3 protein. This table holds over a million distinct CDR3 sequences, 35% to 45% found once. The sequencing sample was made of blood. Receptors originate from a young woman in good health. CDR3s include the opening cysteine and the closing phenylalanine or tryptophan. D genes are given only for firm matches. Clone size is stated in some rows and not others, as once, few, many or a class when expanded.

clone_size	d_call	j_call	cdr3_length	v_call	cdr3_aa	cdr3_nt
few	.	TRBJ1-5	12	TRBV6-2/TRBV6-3	CASRRRDQPQHF	TGTGCCAGCAGGCGCCGGGATCAGCCCCAGCATTTT
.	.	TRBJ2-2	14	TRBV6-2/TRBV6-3	CASTLTANTGELFF	TGTGCCAGCACCTTGACAGCGAACACCGGGGAGCTGTTTTTT
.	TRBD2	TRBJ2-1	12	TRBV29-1	CSVKIQAGEQFF	TGCAGCGTTAAAATCCAAGCGGGGGAGCAGTTCTTC
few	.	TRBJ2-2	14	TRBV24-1	CATSKGTNTGELFF	TGTGCCACCAGTAAGGGCACGAACACCGGGGAGCTGTTTTTT
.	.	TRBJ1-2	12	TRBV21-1	CASTGQAYGYTF	TGTGCCAGTACGGGTCAGGCCTATGGCTACACCTTC
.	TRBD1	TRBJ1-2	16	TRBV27	CASSFTGAIPNYGYTF	TGTGCCAGCAGTTTTACAGGGGCGATACCTAACTATGGCTACACCTTC
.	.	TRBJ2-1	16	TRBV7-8	CASSIFSRGSKNEQFF	TGTGCCAGCAGCATATTTAGCCGGGGTTCGAAAAATGAGCAGTTCTTC
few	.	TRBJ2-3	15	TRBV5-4	CASSMGWTSTDTQYF	TGTGCCAGCAGTATGGGGTGGACTAGCACAGATACGCAGTATTTT
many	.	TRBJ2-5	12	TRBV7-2	CASSLDWGTQYF	TGTGCCAGCAGCTTAGATTGGGGGACCCAGTACTTC
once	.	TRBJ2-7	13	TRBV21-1	CASSKGDLYFQYF	TGTGCCAGCAGCAAAGGGGATCTATACTTTCAGTACTTC
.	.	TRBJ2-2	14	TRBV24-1	CATSDPGGTGELFF	TGTGCCACCAGTGATCCAGGGGGGACCGGGGAGCTGTTTTTT
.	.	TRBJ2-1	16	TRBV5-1	CASSLGSRGQNHEQFF	TGCGCCAGCAGCTTGGGGTCAAGGGGCCAAAATCATGAGCAGTTCTTC
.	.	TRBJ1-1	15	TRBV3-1	CASSPDVRRRTEAFF	TGTGCCAGCAGCCCCGACGTGCGGAGGAGAACTGAAGCTTTCTTT
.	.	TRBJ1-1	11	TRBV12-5	CAGLLDCEAFF	TGTGCTGGTTTGCTGGATTGTGAAGCTTTCTTT
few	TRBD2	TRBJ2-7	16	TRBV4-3	CASSPRATSGTYEQYF	TGCGCCAGCTCACCACGAGCGACTAGCGGGACCTACGAGCAGTACTTC
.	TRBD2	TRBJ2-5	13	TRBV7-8	CASSRRLAETQYF	TGTGCCAGCAGCCGCCGACTAGCGGAGACCCAGTACTTC
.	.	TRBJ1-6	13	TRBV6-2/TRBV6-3	CASSYRASSPLHF	TGTGCCAGCAGTTACCGGGCGTCCTCACCCCTCCACTTT
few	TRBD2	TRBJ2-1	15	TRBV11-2	CASHGTSGSLNEQFF	TGTGCCAGCCACGGGACTAGCGGGAGCTTGAATGAGCAGTTCTTC
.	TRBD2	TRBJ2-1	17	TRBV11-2	CASSLVGGSALPYEQFF	TGTGCCAGCAGCTTAGTTGGCGGGAGCGCTCTACCGTATGAGCAGTTCTTC
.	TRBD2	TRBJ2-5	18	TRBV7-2	CASSRQIGTSGSYGEQYF	TGTGCCAGCAGCCGACAGATCGGGACTAGCGGGAGCTATGGTGAGCAGTACTTC
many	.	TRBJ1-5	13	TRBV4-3	CASSQDLAQPQHF	TGCGCCAGCAGCCAAGATCTTGCGCAGCCCCAGCATTTT
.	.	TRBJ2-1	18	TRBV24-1	CATSDSIRGPSSYNEQFF	TGTGCCACCAGTGACTCCATTAGGGGCCCGAGCTCCTACAATGAGCAGTTCTTC
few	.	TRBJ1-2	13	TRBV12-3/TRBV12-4	CASSLTGGGGYTF	TGTGCCAGCAGTTTAACGGGCGGTGGGGGCTACACCTTC
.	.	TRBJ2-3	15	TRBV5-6	CASSRLYRDTDTQYF	TGTGCCAGCAGCCGGCTCTACAGGGACACAGATACGCAGTATTTT